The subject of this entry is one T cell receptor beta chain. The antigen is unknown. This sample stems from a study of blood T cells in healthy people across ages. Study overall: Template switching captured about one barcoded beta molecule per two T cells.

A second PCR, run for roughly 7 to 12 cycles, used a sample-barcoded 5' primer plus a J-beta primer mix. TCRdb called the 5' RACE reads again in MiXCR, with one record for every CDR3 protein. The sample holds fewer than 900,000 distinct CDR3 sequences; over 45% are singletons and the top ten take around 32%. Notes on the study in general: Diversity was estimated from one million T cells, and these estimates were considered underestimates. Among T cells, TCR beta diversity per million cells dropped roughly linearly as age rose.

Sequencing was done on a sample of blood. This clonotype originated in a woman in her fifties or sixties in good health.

The CDR3 is CASSRRQGGSAQSVEQFF. The CDR3 region has the DNA TGCGCCAGCAGCAGACGACAGGGGGGTAGCGCGCAGTCAGTTGAGCAGTTCTTC. The chain links TRBV4-3 to TRBJ2-1; 9 bases are shared with TRBD1. V shed 5 bases, J shed 9 bases, and the junction held 20 bases outside the gene matches. The CDR3 is made up of 18 amino acids. Germline V gene data show CDR1 as LGHNA and CDR2 as YSLEER.